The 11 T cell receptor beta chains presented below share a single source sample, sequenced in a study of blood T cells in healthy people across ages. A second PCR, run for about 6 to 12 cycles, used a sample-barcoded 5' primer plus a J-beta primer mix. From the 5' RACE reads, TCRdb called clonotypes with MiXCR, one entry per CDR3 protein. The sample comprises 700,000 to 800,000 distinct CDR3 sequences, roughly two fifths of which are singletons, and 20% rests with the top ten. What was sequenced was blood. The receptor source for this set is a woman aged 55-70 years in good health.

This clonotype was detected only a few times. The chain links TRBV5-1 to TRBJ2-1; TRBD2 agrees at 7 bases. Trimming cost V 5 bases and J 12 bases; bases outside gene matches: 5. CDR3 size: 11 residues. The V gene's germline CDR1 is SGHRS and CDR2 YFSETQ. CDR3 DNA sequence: TGCGCCAGCAGTGACGGGGAGGGGCAGTTCTTC. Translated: CASSDGEGQFF.

The CDR3 DNA sequence: TGTGCCAGCAGCCTCCGATCGACAGGGGGCAGGAACGAGCAGTACTTC. It translates to CASSLRSTGGRNEQYF. This chain joins TRBV12-3 or TRBV12-4 and TRBJ2-7; 10 nucleotides align to TRBD1. The CDR3 is 16 residues long. V lost 6 bases, J lost 5 bases, and 13 bases stayed unmatched.

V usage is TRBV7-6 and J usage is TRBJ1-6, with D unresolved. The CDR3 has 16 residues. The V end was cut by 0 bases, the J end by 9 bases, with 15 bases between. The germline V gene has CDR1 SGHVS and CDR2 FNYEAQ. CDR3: CASSLAPQFDTSPLHF. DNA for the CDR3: TGTGCCAGCAGCTTAGCCCCCCAGTTCGATACTTCACCCCTCCACTTT. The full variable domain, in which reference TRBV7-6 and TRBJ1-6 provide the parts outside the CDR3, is GAGVSQSPRYKVTKRGQDVALRCDPISGHVSLYWYRQALGQGPEFLTYFNYEAQQDKSGLPNDRFSAERPEGSISTLTIQRTEQRDSAMYRCASSLAPQFDTSPLHFGNGTRLTVT.

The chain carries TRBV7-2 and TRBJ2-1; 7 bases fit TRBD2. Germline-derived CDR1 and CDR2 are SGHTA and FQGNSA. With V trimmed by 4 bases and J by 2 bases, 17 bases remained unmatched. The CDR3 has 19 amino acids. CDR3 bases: TGTGCCAGCAGCTCCCCGGTAGGGGCGGGAGTAAGGGCCTACAATGAGCAGTTCTTC. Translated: CASSSPVGAGVRAYNEQFF.

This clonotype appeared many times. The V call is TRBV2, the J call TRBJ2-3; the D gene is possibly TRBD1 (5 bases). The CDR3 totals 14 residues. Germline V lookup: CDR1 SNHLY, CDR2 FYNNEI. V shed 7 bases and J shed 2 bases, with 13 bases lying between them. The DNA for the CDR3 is TGTGCCAGCAATATACAGGAATACACAGATACGCAGTATTTT. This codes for CASNIQEYTDTQYF. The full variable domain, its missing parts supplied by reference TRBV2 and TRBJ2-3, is EPEVTQTPSHQVTQMGQEVILRCVPISNHLYFYWYRQILGQKVEFLVSFYNNEISEKSEIFDDQFSVERPDGSNFTLKIRSTKLEDSAMYFCASNIQEYTDTQYFGPGTRLTVL.

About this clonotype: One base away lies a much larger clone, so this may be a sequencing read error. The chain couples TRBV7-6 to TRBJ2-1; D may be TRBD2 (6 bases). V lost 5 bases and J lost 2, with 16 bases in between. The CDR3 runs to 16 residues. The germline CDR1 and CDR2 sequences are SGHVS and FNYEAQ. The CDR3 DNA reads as TGTGCCAGCAGCCCCGGTTTAGCGGCTACCTACAATGAGCAGTTCTTC. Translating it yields CASSPGLAATYNEQFF.

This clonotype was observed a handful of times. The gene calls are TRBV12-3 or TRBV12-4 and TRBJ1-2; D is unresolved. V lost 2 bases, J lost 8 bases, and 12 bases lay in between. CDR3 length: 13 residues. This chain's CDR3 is CASSLKSLWGYTF. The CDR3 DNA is TGTGCCAGCAGTTTAAAGTCACTGTGGGGCTACACCTTC.

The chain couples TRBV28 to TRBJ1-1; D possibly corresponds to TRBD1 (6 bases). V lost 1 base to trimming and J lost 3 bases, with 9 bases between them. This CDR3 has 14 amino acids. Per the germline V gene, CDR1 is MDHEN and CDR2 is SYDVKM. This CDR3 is CASSLSRGYTEAFF. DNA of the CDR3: TGTGCCAGCAGTTTATCCAGGGGTTACACTGAAGCTTTCTTT.

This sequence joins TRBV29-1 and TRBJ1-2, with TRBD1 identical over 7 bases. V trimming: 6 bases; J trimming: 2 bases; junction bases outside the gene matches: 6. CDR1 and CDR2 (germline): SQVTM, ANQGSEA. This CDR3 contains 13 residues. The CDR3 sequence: CSVSDRPNYGYTF. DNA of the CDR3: TGCAGCGTCTCGGACAGGCCAAACTATGGCTACACCTTC.

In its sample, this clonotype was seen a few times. CDR3 bases: TGTGCCAGCAGTCCCGAGAACAGGGTGGGTTTAAATTCACCCCTCCACTTT. Encoded protein: CASSPENRVGLNSPLHF. The chain recombines TRBV27 with TRBJ1-6, with D possibly being TRBD1 (6 bases). Trimming shortened V by 5 bases and J by 7 bases, and 21 bases separated the two germline ends. Germline V lookup: CDR1 MNHEY, CDR2 SMNVEV (reference sequence). This CDR3 is 17 amino acids long.

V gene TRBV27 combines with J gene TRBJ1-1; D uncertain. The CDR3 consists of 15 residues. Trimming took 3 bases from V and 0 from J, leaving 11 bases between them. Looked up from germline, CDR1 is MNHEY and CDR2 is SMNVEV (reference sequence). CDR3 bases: TGTGCCAGCAGTTTTCGCCCTCAGTTGAACACTGAAGCTTTCTTT. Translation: CASSFRPQLNTEAFF.